These T cell receptor beta chains were read from a single sample in a study of follicular helper T cells after annual influenza vaccination. Generated by immunoSEQ multiplex PCR, the TCRdb table keeps only in-frame clones and is missing some. The data contain 2,500 to 3,000 clones, 65% to 85% of them singletons. Sample: CXCR5+ CD38- circulating T follicular helper cells from blood, taken on the day of influenza vaccination. These receptors came from an adult who received the influenza vaccine. Each CDR3 is given with its conserved first and last residue. The order of the fields is clone size, D gene, V gene, J gene, CDR3 protein, CDR3 DNA. D genes are given only for firm matches. Size is omitted from some rows. Given values are once, few, many or a class for expanded clones.

size: once; D: .; V: TRBV9; J: TRBJ2-1; CDR3: CASSVDVSGLNEQFF; DNA: TGTGCCAGCAGCGTAGATGTGTCGGGGTTAAATGAGCAGTTCTTC
size: .; D: .; V: TRBV5-1; J: TRBJ2-6; CDR3: CASSKGLTRQSSGANVLTF; DNA: TGCGCCAGCAGCAAGGGACTCACCCGACAGAGCTCTGGGGCCAACGTCCTGACTTTC
size: .; D: TRBD2; V: TRBV7-2; J: TRBJ2-2; CDR3: CASSPQRGGPFNGELFF; DNA: TGTGCCAGCAGCCCCCAGCGGGGGGGTCCGTTTAACGGGGAGCTGTTTTTT
size: .; D: TRBD1; V: TRBV28; J: TRBJ2-3; CDR3: CASRGQGAIDTQYF; DNA: TGTGCCAGCAGAGGTCAGGGGGCAATAGATACGCAGTATTTT
size: .; D: .; V: TRBV5-1; J: TRBJ1-3; CDR3: CASTQEIGNTIYF; DNA: TGCGCCAGCACGCAGGAAATTGGAAACACCATATATTTT
size: .; D: TRBD1; V: TRBV12-5; J: TRBJ1-1; CDR3: CASGSSAGGTEAFF; DNA: TGTGCTAGTGGTTCCTCCGCAGGGGGCACTGAAGCTTTCTTT
size: .; D: TRBD1; V: TRBV7-3; J: TRBJ2-3; CDR3: CASSLNVQQGGSDTQYF; DNA: TGTGCCAGCAGCTTAAATGTTCAACAGGGGGGCTCAGATACGCAGTATTTT
size: few; D: .; V: TRBV5-5; J: TRBJ1-4; CDR3: CASSLVHEKLFF; DNA: TGTGCCAGCAGCTTGGTGCACGAAAAACTGTTTTTT
size: .; D: TRBD2; V: TRBV5-6; J: TRBJ2-7; CDR3: CASGRWGGSYEQYF; DNA: TGTGCCAGCGGACGGTGGGGGGGTAGCTACGAGCAGTACTTC
size: .; D: TRBD1; V: TRBV14; J: TRBJ2-7; CDR3: CASRQTGQGYEQYF; DNA: TGTGCCAGCAGACAGACGGGACAGGGCTACGAGCAGTACTTC
size: .; D: TRBD2; V: TRBV6-6; J: TRBJ2-4; CDR3: CASRLSGGQWKNIQYF; DNA: TGTGCCAGCAGGCTGAGCGGGGGCCAATGGAAAAACATTCAGTACTTC